Below, one TCR beta chain is given with its context. The antigen is unknown. This CDR3 comprises 16 residues. J gave up 8 bases and V 4 bases, and 13 bases lay outside the gene matches. Germline CDR1 is SGHNT and CDR2 is YYREEE (reference sequence). The sample originates from a study of cytomegalovirus exposure and HLA in healthy donors. Study findings and constraints: It was 150 to 200 TCR beta chains that were listed as cytomegalovirus-associated. Testing in vitro showed a few CMV-associated chains specific for CMV antigens. Most TCR sequences showed up rarely, but some public TCRs showed up in many donors.

Clones were read by immunoSEQ multiplex PCR, and TCRdb kept only the in-frame ones, dropping some. The data hold about 240,000 clones, with 87% observed a single time. These donors were members of the approximately 120-subject validation cohort, a group separate from the approximately 680-subject first cohort. The sample consisted of PBMCs. The chain carries TRBV5-4 and TRBJ2-1; 9 nucleotides line up with TRBD1. This TCR was sampled from a man between 18 and 35 years old in good health and CMV-seronegative. The CDR3 loop reads CASSKDPGQGRDEQFF. The CDR3 coding sequence is TGTGCCAGCAGCAAGGATCCGGGACAGGGAAGGGATGAGCAGTTCTTC.